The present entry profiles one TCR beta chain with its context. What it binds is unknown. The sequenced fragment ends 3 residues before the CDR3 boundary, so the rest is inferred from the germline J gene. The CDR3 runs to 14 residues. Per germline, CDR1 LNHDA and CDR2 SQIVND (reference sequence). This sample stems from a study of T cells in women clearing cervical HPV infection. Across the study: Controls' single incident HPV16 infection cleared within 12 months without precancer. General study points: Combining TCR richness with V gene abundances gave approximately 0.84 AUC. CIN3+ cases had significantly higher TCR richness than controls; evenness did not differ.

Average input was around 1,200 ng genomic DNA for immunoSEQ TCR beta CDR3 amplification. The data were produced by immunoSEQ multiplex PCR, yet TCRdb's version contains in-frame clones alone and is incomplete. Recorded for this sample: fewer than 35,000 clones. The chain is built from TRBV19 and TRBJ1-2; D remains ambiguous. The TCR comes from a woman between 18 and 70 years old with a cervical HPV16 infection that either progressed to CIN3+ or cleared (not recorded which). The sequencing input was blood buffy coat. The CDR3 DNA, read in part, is TGTGCCAGTAGTCCCCGAGGGCAGCACCGCCCC. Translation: CASSPRGQHRP. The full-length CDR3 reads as CASSPRGQHRPYTF.